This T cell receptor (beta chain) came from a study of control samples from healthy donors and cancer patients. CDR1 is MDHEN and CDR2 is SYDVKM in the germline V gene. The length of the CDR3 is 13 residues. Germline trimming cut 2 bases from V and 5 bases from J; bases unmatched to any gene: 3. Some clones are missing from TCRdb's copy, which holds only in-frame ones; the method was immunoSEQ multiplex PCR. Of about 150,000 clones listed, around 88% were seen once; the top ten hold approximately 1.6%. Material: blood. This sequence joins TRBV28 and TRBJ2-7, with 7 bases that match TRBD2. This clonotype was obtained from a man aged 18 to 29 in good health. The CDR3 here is CASSLGGGNEQYF. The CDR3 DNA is TGTGCCAGCAGTTTAGGCGGGGGTAACGAGCAGTACTTC.